In this sample, the clone carrying this TCR beta chain turned up many times. The antigen is undetermined. This specimen belongs to a study of T-cell memory formation after mild COVID-19. General study results and limits: CD4+ clones that contracted lay mainly in CM and EM; CD8+ ones lay in EMRA. The study detected some responding clones in pre-infection memory, suggesting cross-reactive memory joined.

The CDR3 extends over 14 amino acids. Germline loops: CDR1 SGHRS, CDR2 YFSETQ. V gave up 4 bases and J gave up 0 bases, with 7 bases separating them. TCRdb ran MiXCR on the 5' RACE reads and lists one entry per CDR3 protein. The sample shows around 250,000 distinct CDR3 sequences, around 15% of them seen only once. Sequenced: PBMCs or a T cell subset sorted from them (not recorded which). This chain joins TRBV5-1 and TRBJ2-2; tentatively, D is TRBD1 (6 bases). This sequence was found in a man aged 18 to 30 who had mild COVID-19 (a few samples of this study predate the infection). Cell type and time point are not known. The CDR3 region is CASSGQSNTGELFF. The CDR3, as DNA: TGCGCCAGCAGCGGACAGTCGAACACCGGGGAGCTGTTTTTT.